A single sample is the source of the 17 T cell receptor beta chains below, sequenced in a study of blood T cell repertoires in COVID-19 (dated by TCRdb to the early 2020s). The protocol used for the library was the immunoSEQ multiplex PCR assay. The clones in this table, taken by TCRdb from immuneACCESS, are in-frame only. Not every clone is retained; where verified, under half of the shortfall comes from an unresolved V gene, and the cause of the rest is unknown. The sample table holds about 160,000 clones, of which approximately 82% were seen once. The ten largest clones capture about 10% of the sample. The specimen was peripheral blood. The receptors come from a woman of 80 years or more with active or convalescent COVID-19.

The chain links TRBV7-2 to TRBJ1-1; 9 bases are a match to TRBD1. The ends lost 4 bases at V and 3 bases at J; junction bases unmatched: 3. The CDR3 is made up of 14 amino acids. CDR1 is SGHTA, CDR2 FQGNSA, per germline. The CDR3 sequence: CASSSWDRDTEAFF. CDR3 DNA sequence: TGTGCCAGCAGCTCCTGGGACAGGGACACTGAAGCTTTCTTT.

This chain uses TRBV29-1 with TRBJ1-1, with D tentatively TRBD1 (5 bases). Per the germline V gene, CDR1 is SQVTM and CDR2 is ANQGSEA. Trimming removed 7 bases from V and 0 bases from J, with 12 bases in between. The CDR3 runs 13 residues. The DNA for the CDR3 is TGCAGCGCCTCAGGGACTATGAACACTGAAGCTTTCTTT. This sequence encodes CSASGTMNTEAFF.

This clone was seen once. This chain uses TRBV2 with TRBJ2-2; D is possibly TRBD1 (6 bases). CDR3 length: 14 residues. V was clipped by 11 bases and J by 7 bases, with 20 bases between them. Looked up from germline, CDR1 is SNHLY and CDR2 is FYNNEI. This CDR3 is CACRDTSIYGELFF. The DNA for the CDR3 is TGTGCCTGCCGGGACACCTCGATATACGGGGAGCTGTTTTTT.

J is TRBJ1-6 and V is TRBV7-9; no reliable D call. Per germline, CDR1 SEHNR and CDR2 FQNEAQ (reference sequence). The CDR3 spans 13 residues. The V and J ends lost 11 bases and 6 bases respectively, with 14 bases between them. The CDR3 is CAPQRGVNSPLHF. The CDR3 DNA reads TGTGCCCCGCAGCGCGGGGTTAATTCACCCCTCCACTTT. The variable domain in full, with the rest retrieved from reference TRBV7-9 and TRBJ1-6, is DTGVSQNPRHKITKRGQNVTFRCDPISEHNRLYWYRQTLGQGPEFLTYFQNEAQLEKSRLLSDRFSAERPKGSFSTLEIQRTEQGDSAMYLCAPQRGVNSPLHFGNGTRLTVT.

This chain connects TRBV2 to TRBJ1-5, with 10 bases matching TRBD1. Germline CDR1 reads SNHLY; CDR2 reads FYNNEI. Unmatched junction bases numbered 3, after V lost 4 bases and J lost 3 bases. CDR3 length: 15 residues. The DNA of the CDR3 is TGTGCCAGCAGTGGACAGGGGGCTTACAATCAGCCCCAGCATTTT. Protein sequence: CASSGQGAYNQPQHF.

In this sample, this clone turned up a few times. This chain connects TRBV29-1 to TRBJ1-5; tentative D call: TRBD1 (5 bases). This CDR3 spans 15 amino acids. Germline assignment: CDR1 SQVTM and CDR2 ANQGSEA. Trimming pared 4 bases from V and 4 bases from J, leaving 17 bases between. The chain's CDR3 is CSVVEGKGFNQPQHF. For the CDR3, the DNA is TGCAGCGTTGTGGAGGGGAAAGGATTTAATCAGCCCCAGCATTTT.

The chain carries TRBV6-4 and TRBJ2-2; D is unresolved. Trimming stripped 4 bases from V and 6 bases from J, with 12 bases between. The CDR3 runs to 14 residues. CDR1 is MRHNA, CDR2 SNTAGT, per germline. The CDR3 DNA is TGTGCCAGCAGTGCGACTCTTGCGGCCGGGGAGCTGTTTTTT. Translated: CASSATLAAGELFF.

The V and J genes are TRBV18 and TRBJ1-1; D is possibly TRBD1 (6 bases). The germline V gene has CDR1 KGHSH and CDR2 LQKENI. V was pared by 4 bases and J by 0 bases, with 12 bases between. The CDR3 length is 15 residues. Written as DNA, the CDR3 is TGTGCCAGCTCACAAGGACAGACCCTGAACACTGAAGCTTTCTTT. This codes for CASSQGQTLNTEAFF.

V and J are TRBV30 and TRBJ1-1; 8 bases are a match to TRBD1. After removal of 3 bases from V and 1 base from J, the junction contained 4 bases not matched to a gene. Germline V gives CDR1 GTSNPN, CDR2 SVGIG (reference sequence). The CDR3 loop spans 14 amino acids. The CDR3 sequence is CAWSWGQANTEAFF. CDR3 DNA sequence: TGTGCCTGGAGCTGGGGACAGGCGAACACTGAAGCTTTCTTT.

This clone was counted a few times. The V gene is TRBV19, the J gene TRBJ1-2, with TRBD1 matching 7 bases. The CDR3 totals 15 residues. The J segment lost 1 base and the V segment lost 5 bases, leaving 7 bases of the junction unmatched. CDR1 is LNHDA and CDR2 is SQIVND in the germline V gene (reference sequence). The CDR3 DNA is TGTGCCAGTAGTGTACACGGGACAGATAACTATGGCTACACCTTC. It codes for CASSVHGTDNYGYTF.

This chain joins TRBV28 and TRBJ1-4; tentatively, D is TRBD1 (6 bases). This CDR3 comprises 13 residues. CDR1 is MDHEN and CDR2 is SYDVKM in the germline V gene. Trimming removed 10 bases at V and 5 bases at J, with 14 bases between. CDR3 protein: CATIRGPNEKLFF. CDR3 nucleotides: TGTGCCACGATCAGGGGACCAAATGAAAAACTGTTTTTT.

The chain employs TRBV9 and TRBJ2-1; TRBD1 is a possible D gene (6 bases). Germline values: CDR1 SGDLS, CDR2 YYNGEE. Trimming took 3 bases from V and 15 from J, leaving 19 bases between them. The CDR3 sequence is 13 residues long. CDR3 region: CASSARVGDILFF. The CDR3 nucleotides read TGTGCCAGCAGCGCCCGGGTCGGGGACATATTGTTCTTC.

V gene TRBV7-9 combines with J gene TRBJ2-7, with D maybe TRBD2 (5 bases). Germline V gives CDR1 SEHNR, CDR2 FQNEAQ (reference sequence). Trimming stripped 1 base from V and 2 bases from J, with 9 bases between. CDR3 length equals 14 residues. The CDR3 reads CASSLVGGTYEQYF. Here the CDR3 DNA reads TGTGCCAGCAGCTTAGTAGGAGGAACCTACGAGCAGTACTTC.

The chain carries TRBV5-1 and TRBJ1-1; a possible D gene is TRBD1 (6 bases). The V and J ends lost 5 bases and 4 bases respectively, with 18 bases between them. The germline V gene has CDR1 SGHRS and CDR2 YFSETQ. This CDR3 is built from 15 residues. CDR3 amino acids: CASSRTETGLTEAFF. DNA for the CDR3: TGCGCCAGCAGTCGCACTGAGACAGGCCTCACTGAAGCTTTCTTT.

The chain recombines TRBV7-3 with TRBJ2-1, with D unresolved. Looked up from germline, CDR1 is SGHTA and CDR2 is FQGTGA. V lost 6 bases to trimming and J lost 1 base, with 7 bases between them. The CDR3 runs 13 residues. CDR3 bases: TGTGCCAGCAGTTCTTATTCCTACAATGAGCAGTTCTTC. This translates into CASSSYSYNEQFF.

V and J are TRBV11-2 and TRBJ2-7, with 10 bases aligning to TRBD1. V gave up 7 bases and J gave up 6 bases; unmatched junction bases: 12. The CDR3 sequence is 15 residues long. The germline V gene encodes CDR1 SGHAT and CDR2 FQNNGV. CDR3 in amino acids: CASNPGTGVVFEQYF. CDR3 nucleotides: TGTGCCAGCAACCCCGGGACAGGGGTTGTTTTCGAGCAGTACTTC.

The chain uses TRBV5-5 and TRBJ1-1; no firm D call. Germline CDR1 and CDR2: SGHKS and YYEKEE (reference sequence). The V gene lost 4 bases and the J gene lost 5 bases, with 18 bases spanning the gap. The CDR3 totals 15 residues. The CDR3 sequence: CASSPGGWGRTEAFF. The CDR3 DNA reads TGTGCCAGCAGCCCCGGAGGTTGGGGAAGAACTGAAGCTTTCTTT.